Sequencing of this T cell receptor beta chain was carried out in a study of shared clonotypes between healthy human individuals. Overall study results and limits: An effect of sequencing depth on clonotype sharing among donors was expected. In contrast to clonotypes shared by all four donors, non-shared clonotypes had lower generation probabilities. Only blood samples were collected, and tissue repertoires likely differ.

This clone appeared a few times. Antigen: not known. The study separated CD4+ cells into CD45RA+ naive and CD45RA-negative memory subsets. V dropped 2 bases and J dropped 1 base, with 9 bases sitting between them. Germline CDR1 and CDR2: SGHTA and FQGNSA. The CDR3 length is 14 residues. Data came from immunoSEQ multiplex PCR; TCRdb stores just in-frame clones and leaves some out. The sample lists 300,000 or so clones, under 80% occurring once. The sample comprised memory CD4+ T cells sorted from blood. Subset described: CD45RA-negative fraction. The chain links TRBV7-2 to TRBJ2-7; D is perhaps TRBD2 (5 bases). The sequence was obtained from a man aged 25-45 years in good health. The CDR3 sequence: CASSLQGGSYEQYF. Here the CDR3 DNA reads TGTGCCAGCAGCTTACAAGGCGGGTCCTACGAGCAGTACTTC. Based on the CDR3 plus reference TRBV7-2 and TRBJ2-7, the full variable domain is GAGVSQSPSNKVTEKGKDVELRCDPISGHTALYWYRQSLGQGLEFLIYFQGNSAPDKSGLPSDRFSAERTGGSVSTLTIQRTQQEDSAVYLCASSLQGGSYEQYFGPGTRLTVT.